This TCR beta chain originates from a study of shared clonotypes between healthy human individuals. Notes on the study in general: Sequencing of the sorted subsets was shown by rarefaction to be incomplete despite large depth.

Only CD45RO-negative cells positively selected for CCR7 counted as naive CD8 cells, so terminally differentiated effector memory CD45RA+ cells were excluded. V lost 1 base and J lost 3; bases outside the gene matches: 5. The CDR3 is 15 residues long. CDR1 is WNHNN, CDR2 SYGVQD, per germline (reference sequence). The table came from immunoSEQ multiplex PCR; TCRdb's copy has only in-frame clones and leaves some out. Of around 2,000,000 clones in the sample, about 93% were seen once. With respect to this clone: Its antigen is not identified.

The chain recombines TRBV10-1 with TRBJ2-7, with 8 bases matching TRBD1. The specimen sequenced was naive CD8+ T cells from PBMCs. The receptor comes from a man aged 18 to 30 in good health. Some clones in this sample may be carry-over from other donors' samples. Written as DNA, the CDR3 is TGCGCCAGCAGTGAGTGGAGGACAGGGAACTACGAGCAGTACTTC. It specifies CASSEWRTGNYEQYF.